These T cell receptor beta chains were read from a single sample in a study of regulatory dendritic cells for organ transplantation. Their antigen targets remain unknown. Sequencing was performed with immunoSEQ multiplex PCR; in TCRdb, only in-frame clones are kept and a portion is missing. Altogether over 8,500 clones are present, roughly 71% being singletons, with the ten largest covering roughly 2.6%. The sample taken for sequencing was memory CD4+ T cells from blood cultured with regulatory dendritic cells. The source of these receptors is a human donor in good health. CDR3s include the opening cysteine and the closing phenylalanine or tryptophan. The D gene is left open where the match is weak. Clone size is shown for a subset of rows, as once, few, many or a class of expanded clone.

clone size	V gene	D gene	J gene	CDR3 protein	CDR3 DNA
-	TRBV11-1	TRBD1	TRBJ1-1	CASSHGQGGTEAFF	TGTGCCAGCAGCCACGGACAGGGAGGCACTGAAGCTTTCTTT
-	TRBV7-9	TRBD1	TRBJ2-5	CASSSGQGGETQYF	TGTGCCAGCAGCTCGGGACAGGGTGGCGAGACCCAGTACTTC
-	TRBV29-1	-	TRBJ2-3	CSVEDRLSLQTDTQYF	TGCAGCGTTGAAGATCGCCTGTCCCTCCAGACAGATACGCAGTATTTT
-	TRBV4-1	-	TRBJ2-7	CASSQDFLAAREQYF	TGCGCCAGCAGCCAAGATTTTCTAGCTGCTCGGGAGCAGTACTTC
-	TRBV9	TRBD2	TRBJ2-3	CASSVATSGAKTDTQYF	TGTGCCAGCAGCGTAGCGACTAGCGGGGCTAAGACAGATACGCAGTATTTT
-	TRBV7-9	TRBD1	TRBJ1-2	CASSPTGGYGYTF	TGTGCCAGCAGCCCGACAGGGGGCTATGGCTACACCTTC
few	TRBV10-3	-	TRBJ1-1	CAIRDSEAEAFF	TGTGCCATCAGGGACTCGGAGGCTGAAGCTTTCTTT
-	TRBV19	-	TRBJ1-1	CASSMYSGFGTEAFF	TGTGCCAGTAGTATGTATTCCGGGTTTGGCACTGAAGCTTTCTTT
medium-sized	TRBV18	-	TRBJ2-2	CASSPRQDYTGELFF	TGTGCCAGCTCACCACGGCAGGATTACACCGGGGAGCTGTTTTTT
-	TRBV10-3	-	TRBJ2-1	CAISDERVYNEQFF	TGTGCCATCAGTGACGAGCGGGTCTACAATGAGCAGTTCTTC
once	TRBV5-1	TRBD2	TRBJ2-3	CASSLERAGPTDTQYF	TGCGCCAGCAGCTTGGAGCGAGCGGGGCCCACAGATACGCAGTATTTT
-	TRBV5-1	TRBD1	TRBJ2-2	CASSLNLRQGDTGELFF	TGCGCCAGCAGCTTGAATTTGCGTCAGGGGGACACCGGGGAGCTGTTTTTT
-	TRBV11-2	-	TRBJ1-2	CASSFTENYGYTF	TGTGCCAGCAGCTTTACGGAGAACTATGGCTACACCTTC
-	TRBV7-6	TRBD2	TRBJ2-3	CASSKAGTSGTDTQYF	TGTGCCAGCAGCAAAGCCGGGACTAGCGGCACAGATACGCAGTATTTT
few	TRBV7-2	-	TRBJ2-5	CASSLGPSRAEGTQYF	TGTGCCAGCAGCTTAGGCCCTTCTAGGGCAGAGGGGACCCAGTACTTC
-	TRBV7-6	-	TRBJ1-5	CASSLEAGGQPQHF	TGTGCCAGCAGCTTAGAGGCCGGCGGTCAGCCCCAGCATTTT
-	TRBV29-1	TRBD1	TRBJ1-2	CSVGDRGLGYTF	TGCAGCGTGGGGGACAGGGGGCTTGGCTACACCTTC
-	TRBV5-4	-	TRBJ1-1	CASSPATGRNTEAFF	TGTGCCAGCAGCCCCGCGACGGGAAGGAACACTGAAGCTTTCTTT
-	TRBV5-1	-	TRBJ2-7	CASSLARGYEQYF	TGCGCCAGCAGCTTGGCCCGGGGTTACGAGCAGTACTTC
-	TRBV7-9	-	TRBJ1-1	CASSLAGNTEAFF	TGTGCCAGCAGCTTAGCCGGTAACACTGAAGCTTTCTTT
-	TRBV25-1	-	TRBJ1-2	CASSDHSNYGYTF	TGTGCCAGCAGTGATCACTCTAACTATGGCTACACCTTC
-	TRBV29-1	TRBD2	TRBJ2-3	CSVDGGGTDTQYF	TGCAGCGTCGATGGGGGGGGCACAGATACGCAGTATTTT
-	TRBV7-2	TRBD2	TRBJ2-5	CASSRGRLAGVETQYF	TGTGCCAGCAGCCGTGGCCGACTAGCGGGGGTGGAGACCCAGTACTTC
-	TRBV7-2	TRBD1	TRBJ2-1	CASSLYDRGNEQFF	TGTGCCAGCAGCTTATACGACAGGGGCAATGAGCAGTTCTTC
-	TRBV29-1	-	TRBJ1-2	CSVEEGVNYGYTF	TGCAGCGTTGAAGAGGGCGTCAACTATGGCTACACCTTC
-	TRBV27	-	TRBJ2-7	CASSSRSGHQTHEQYF	TGTGCCAGCAGTTCCCGGTCGGGACACCAAACCCACGAGCAGTACTTC
-	TRBV5-4	-	TRBJ2-5	CASSLEVRGGRETQYF	TGTGCCAGCAGCTTGGAGGTTCGAGGGGGTCGGGAGACCCAGTACTTC
once	TRBV19	-	TRBJ1-1	CASSIPRNRAFF	TGTGCCAGTAGTATCCCCAGGAACCGAGCTTTCTTT
-	TRBV18	-	TRBJ2-1	CASSLRSAVADEQFF	TGTGCCAGCTCACTCCGAAGCGCAGTCGCGGATGAGCAGTTCTTC
-	TRBV5-6	TRBD1	TRBJ2-5	CASSSGQGRGTQYF	TGTGCCAGCAGCAGTGGACAGGGCAGGGGGACCCAGTACTTC
once	TRBV5-1	-	TRBJ1-1	CASSFGAGGMNTEAFF	TGCGCCAGCAGCTTCGGTGCGGGGGGTATGAACACTGAAGCTTTCTTT
-	TRBV6-1	-	TRBJ2-2	CASSLGENTGELFF	TGTGCCAGCAGTCTAGGGGAGAACACCGGGGAGCTGTTTTTT
-	TRBV2	TRBD1	TRBJ1-1	CASSFGQGSLAFF	TGTGCCAGCAGTTTCGGACAGGGTAGTTTAGCTTTCTTT
-	TRBV5-1	-	TRBJ2-3	CASSLGVETDTQYF	TGCGCCAGCAGCTTGGGGGTGGAGACAGATACGCAGTATTTT
few	TRBV7-9	TRBD1	TRBJ1-1	CASSIVGQGNTEAFF	TGTGCCAGCAGCATCGTCGGACAGGGGAACACTGAAGCTTTCTTT
few	TRBV9	-	TRBJ2-3	CASSVASHTDTQYF	TGTGCCAGCAGCGTAGCCAGTCACACAGATACGCAGTATTTT
once	TRBV11-2	-	TRBJ2-7	CASSLGRQGLYEQYF	TGTGCCAGCAGCTTGGGGAGACAGGGACTCTACGAGCAGTACTTC
-	TRBV29-1	TRBD1	TRBJ2-2	CSVRTGRDTGELFF	TGCAGCGTTCGGACAGGAAGGGACACCGGGGAGCTGTTTTTT
-	TRBV18	-	TRBJ1-2	CASSPSDGQSYGYTF	TGTGCCAGCTCCCCCAGTGACGGACAGAGTTATGGCTACACCTTC
-	TRBV4-1	-	TRBJ1-1	CASSQDRTFSEAFF	TGCGCCAGCAGCCAAGATCGAACATTTTCTGAAGCTTTCTTT
-	TRBV7-2	-	TRBJ2-7	CASSLTDRFSYEQYF	TGTGCCAGCAGCCTCACCGACAGGTTCTCCTACGAGCAGTACTTC
-	TRBV7-9	TRBD2	TRBJ2-1	CASSPTGLAGGTNEQFF	TGTGCCAGCAGCCCGACTGGGCTAGCGGGGGGGACCAATGAGCAGTTCTTC
-	TRBV5-1	-	TRBJ1-3	CASSFGSLKDTIYF	TGCGCCAGCAGCTTCGGGAGCCTAAAGGACACCATATATTTT
few	TRBV19	-	TRBJ1-1	CASSRGSEAFF	TGTGCCAGTAGTAGAGGGTCTGAAGCTTTCTTT
-	TRBV4-1	-	TRBJ2-1	CASSQVASSTSYNEQFF	TGCGCCAGCAGCCAAGTAGCTAGCTCCACCTCCTACAATGAGCAGTTCTTC
-	TRBV7-2	-	TRBJ1-3	CASSLVGGVSGNTIYF	TGTGCCAGCAGCTTAGTTGGGGGGGTCTCTGGAAACACCATATATTTT
-	TRBV4-1	TRBD2	TRBJ2-7	CASSQPILAGGPYEQYF	TGCGCCAGCAGCCAACCTATACTAGCGGGGGGGCCCTACGAGCAGTACTTC
-	TRBV5-1	TRBD2	TRBJ2-3	CASGGGELTDTQYF	TGCGCCAGCGGCGGGGGGGAGTTGACAGATACGCAGTATTTT
-	TRBV11-3	TRBD1	TRBJ2-3	CASSIGQGADTQYF	TGTGCCAGCAGCATCGGACAGGGGGCAGATACGCAGTATTTT
-	TRBV6-6	TRBD1	TRBJ1-4	CASMPPVGQENEKLFF	TGTGCCAGCATGCCCCCCGTCGGACAGGAGAATGAAAAACTGTTTTTT
-	TRBV2	-	TRBJ1-5	CASSKEQWGNQPQHF	TGTGCCAGCAGTAAGGAACAGTGGGGCAATCAGCCCCAGCATTTT
-	TRBV9	-	TRBJ1-3	CASSLTRGGNTIYF	TGTGCCAGCAGCCTCACTCGCGGTGGAAACACCATATATTTT
-	TRBV5-6	-	TRBJ2-5	CASSQGLETQYF	TGTGCCAGCAGCCAGGGGCTCGAGACCCAGTACTTC
-	TRBV2	TRBD1	TRBJ2-7	CASGRGTGEVNEQYF	TGTGCCAGCGGGAGGGGGACAGGGGAAGTTAACGAGCAGTACTTC
-	TRBV11-3	TRBD1	TRBJ2-1	CASSFGQGINNEQFF	TGTGCCAGCAGCTTTGGACAGGGGATAAACAATGAGCAGTTCTTC